The 29 T cell receptor beta chains in this list originate from one sample, sequenced in a study of T cells in localized non-small cell lung cancer (dated by TCRdb to about 2020). The method was the immunoSEQ multiplex PCR assay. TCRdb took this table from immuneACCESS and kept in-frame rearrangements with V and J called. Such tables lack part of the clones; where checked against another copy, unresolved V genes explain under half of the gap, and the rest is unexplained. Recorded for this sample are roughly 39,000 clones; approximately 86% of them occurred a single time. Clones ranked in the top ten supply 3.5% to 4% of the sample. The source was peripheral blood, collected before any cancer treatment. All receptors come from a man between 18 and 49 years old with stage I lung adenocarcinoma.

The chain is built from TRBV27 and TRBJ2-7; the match to TRBD1 covers 8 bases. The V gene's germline CDR1 is MNHEY and CDR2 SMNVEV (reference sequence). This CDR3 has 15 amino acids. Trimming at V came to 8 bases and at J to 2 bases, leaving 11 bases not matched to a gene. CDR3 DNA sequence: TGTGCCAGCTCCCCTGGCAGGGGGCGCACCTACGAGCAGTACTTC. It specifies CASSPGRGRTYEQYF.

The chain joins TRBV4-3 to TRBJ2-3, with TRBD2 matching 9 bases. V trimming: 4 bases; J trimming: 0 bases; junction bases outside the gene matches: 5. CDR1 and CDR2 from the germline V gene are LGHNA and YSLEER. This CDR3 is built from 16 residues. The CDR3 DNA follows: TGCGCCAGCAGCCGCCGACTAGCGGCTAGCACAGATACGCAGTATTTT. Translating it yields CASSRRLAASTDTQYF.

In its sample, this clone was seen a few times. V and J are TRBV5-1 and TRBJ2-7; tentatively, D is TRBD1 (7 bases). Trimming removed 4 bases at V and 3 bases at J, with 14 bases between. Germline CDR1 reads SGHRS; CDR2 reads YFSETQ. This CDR3 has 14 amino acids. CDR3 amino acids: CASSPGGLIYEQYF. The DNA for the CDR3 is TGCGCCAGCAGCCCAGGGGGACTGATCTACGAGCAGTACTTC.

The J gene is TRBJ1-2, the V gene TRBV29-1; TRBD1 is a possible D gene (6 bases). Trimming cost V 4 bases and J 6 bases, with 21 bases left between them. This CDR3 has 15 residues. The V gene's germline CDR1 is SQVTM and CDR2 ANQGSEA. The CDR3 DNA sequence: TGCAGCGTTGGTCTACCGGGAGGGGGTAGTCATGGCTACACCTTC. It yields the protein CSVGLPGGGSHGYTF.

V and J are TRBV18 and TRBJ2-2; D is ambiguous. CDR1 is KGHSH and CDR2 is LQKENI in the germline V gene. The CDR3 has 15 amino acids. Trimming took off 4 bases at V and 4 bases at J, with 13 bases between the two ends. The CDR3 reads CASSLSQAGTGELFF. In nucleotides, the CDR3 is TGTGCCAGCTCACTCTCGCAAGCCGGCACCGGGGAGCTGTTTTTT.

This clone was recorded only once. The rearrangement links TRBV5-6 to TRBJ1-2; 7 positions agree with TRBD1. Germline CDR1 is SGHDT and CDR2 is YYEEEE. The CDR3 covers 15 residues. Trimming removed 4 bases from V and 4 bases from J; junction bases left unmatched: 10. CDR3 in DNA: TGTGCCAGCAGCGTGGGACAGCCTCGTGGCTATGGCTACACCTTC. It encodes CASSVGQPRGYGYTF.

V gene TRBV6-1 combines with J gene TRBJ2-2, with D perhaps TRBD1 (5 bases). The CDR3 extends over 15 amino acids. Trimming left V 6 bases short and J 4 bases short, with 15 bases between. Germline V CDR1 and CDR2: MNHNS, SASEGT. CDR3 DNA sequence: TGTGCCAGCAGGTGGGCAGGGTTGGTCACCGGGGAGCTGTTTTTT. Protein sequence: CASRWAGLVTGELFF.

The chain carries TRBV18 and TRBJ1-1; no reliable D call. V was cut by 3 bases and J by 5 bases, with 16 bases left in between. Germline V CDR1 and CDR2: KGHSH, LQKENI. This CDR3 is built from 15 residues. CDR3 protein: CASSPGFGLGTEAFF. DNA of the CDR3: TGTGCCAGCTCACCTGGGTTCGGGCTGGGGACTGAAGCTTTCTTT.

The chain joins TRBV5-6 to TRBJ1-3; D is undetermined. The V end was cut by 4 bases, the J end by 0 bases, with 5 bases between. Per the germline V gene, CDR1 is SGHDT and CDR2 is YYEEEE. The CDR3 spans 13 residues. CDR3 nucleotide sequence: TGTGCCAGCAGCCGCGTCTCTGGAAACACCATATATTTT. Translation gives CASSRVSGNTIYF.

The chain joins TRBV29-1 to TRBJ1-1, with 8 bases aligning to TRBD1. V lost 6 bases and J lost 4; bases outside the gene matches: 7. The CDR3 has 13 amino acids. CDR1 SQVTM and CDR2 ANQGSEA come from the germline V gene. CDR3 sequence (DNA): TGCAGCGTGACGACAGGGGTAATCACTGAAGCTTTCTTT. Amino acids: CSVTTGVITEAFF.

The chain links TRBV28 to TRBJ1-2; 7 bases agree with TRBD1. Germline V gene lookup returns CDR1 MDHEN and CDR2 SYDVKM. The CDR3 is 15 amino acids. After removal of 2 bases from V and 8 bases from J, the junction contained 11 bases not matched to a gene. The CDR3 loop is CASSLGGTGAFGYTF. CDR3 in DNA: TGTGCCAGCAGTTTAGGTGGTACAGGGGCGTTCGGCTACACCTTC.

This clone was found a few times. The chain recombines TRBV19 with TRBJ1-3; 10 positions match TRBD1. Germline values: CDR1 LNHDA, CDR2 SQIVND (reference sequence). V was clipped by 7 bases and J by 3 bases; unmatched bases: 6. The CDR3 has 15 amino acids. The CDR3 reads CASTGDRGFGNTIYF. In nucleotides, the CDR3 is TGTGCCAGTACGGGGGACAGGGGATTTGGAAACACCATATATTTT. Supplemented by reference TRBV19 and TRBJ1-3, the full variable domain reads DGGITQSPKYLFRKEGQNVTLSCEQNLNHDAMYWYRQDPGQGLRLIYYSQIVNDFQKGDIAEGYSVSREKKESFPLTVTSAQKNPTAFYLCASTGDRGFGNTIYFGEGSWLTVV.

This clone was seen only once. V and J are TRBV4-2 and TRBJ2-5; a possible D gene is TRBD1 (6 bases). The length of the CDR3 is 16 residues. CDR1 is LGHNA and CDR2 is YNFKEQ in the germline V gene. V shed 5 bases and J shed 2 bases, with 18 bases lying between them. The CDR3 region has the DNA TGTGCCAGCAGCGAGATGGGGTCCAGGGGTCAAGAGACCCAGTACTTC. Its translation: CASSEMGSRGQETQYF.

The chain employs TRBV15 and TRBJ2-2; D might be TRBD2 (6 bases). CDR3 length: 18 residues. Germline assignment: CDR1 LNHNV and CDR2 YYDKDF (reference sequence). With 0 bases removed from V and 3 bases from J, the gap between germline ends came to 17 bases. The CDR3 region is CATSRDFSPGVYTGELFF. The CDR3 DNA is TGTGCCACCAGCAGAGATTTTTCCCCGGGGGTCTACACCGGGGAGCTGTTTTTT.

The chain carries TRBV14 and TRBJ1-5, with TRBD1 matching 9 bases. Germline trimming cut 4 bases from V and 4 bases from J; bases unmatched to any gene: 5. The CDR3 sequence is 15 residues long. Germline lookup yields CDR1 SGHDN and CDR2 FVKESK. The CDR3 reads CASSLGTGRNQPQHF. The CDR3 DNA sequence: TGTGCCAGCAGCCTTGGGACAGGGCGGAATCAGCCCCAGCATTTT.

J is TRBJ1-2 and V is TRBV6-1; D is perhaps TRBD1 (5 bases). The V gene's germline CDR1 is MNHNS and CDR2 SASEGT. The CDR3 is 15 amino acids. V lost 6 bases and J lost 8, with 22 bases in between. As DNA, the CDR3 is TGTGCCAGCAGCCCGGGACGGACTATCCTAAGGGGCTACACCTTC. Residues: CASSPGRTILRGYTF.

This chain uses TRBV9 with TRBJ1-6, with a weak D call TRBD1 (6 bases). The germline V gene encodes CDR1 SGDLS and CDR2 YYNGEE. This CDR3 is built from 14 residues. V was clipped by 3 bases and J by 9 bases, with 13 bases between them. CDR3 amino acids: CASSAPGVGSPLHF. The CDR3 DNA follows: TGTGCCAGCAGCGCGCCAGGGGTTGGTTCACCCCTCCACTTT.

V usage is TRBV28 and J usage is TRBJ2-1, with 7 bases aligning to TRBD1. CDR3 length: 19 amino acids. The J segment lost 0 bases and the V segment lost 1 base, leaving 12 bases of the junction unmatched. CDR1 MDHEN and CDR2 SYDVKM come from the germline V gene. The CDR3 DNA reads TGTGCCAGCAGTTTATTGTGGTTGGGACAGCGGAGCTCCTACAATGAGCAGTTCTTC. Translated: CASSLLWLGQRSSYNEQFF. The variable domain in full, completed from reference TRBV28 and TRBJ2-1, reads DVKVTQSSRYLVKRTGEKVFLECVQDMDHENMFWYRQDPGLGLRLIYFSYDVKMKEKGDIPEGYSVSREKKERFSLILESASTNQTSMYLCASSLLWLGQRSSYNEQFFGPGTRLTVL.

The J gene is TRBJ2-7, the V gene TRBV9; 10 nucleotides agree with TRBD1. V shed 0 bases and J 5 bases; nucleotides not matched to a gene: 8. Germline values: CDR1 SGDLS, CDR2 YYNGEE. The CDR3 contains 16 residues. For the CDR3, the DNA is TGTGCCAGCAGCGTAGATCGGGGACAGGGGAACCACGAGCAGTACTTC. Its translation is CASSVDRGQGNHEQYF.

This chain joins TRBV7-9 and TRBJ2-7; no clear D. Trimming pared 5 bases from V and 6 bases from J, leaving 14 bases between. This CDR3 comprises 13 residues. In germline, CDR1 is SEHNR, CDR2 FQNEAQ (reference sequence). CDR3 residues: CASSRTLASEQYF. The CDR3 region has the DNA TGTGCCAGCAGCCGGACCCTGGCGTCCGAGCAGTACTTC.

The chain uses TRBV5-4 and TRBJ1-4; TRBD1 matches at 8 bases. Trimming took 4 bases from V and 8 from J; bases not matched to a gene: 10. This CDR3 region has 15 residues. Per germline, CDR1 SGHNT and CDR2 YYREEE (reference sequence). The CDR3 DNA follows: TGTGCCAGCAGCCTGTTACAGGGGGGAGAGGAAAAACTGTTTTTT. Its protein product is CASSLLQGGEEKLFF.

This chain connects TRBV13 to TRBJ1-6; no definite D call. Germline loops: CDR1 PRHDT, CDR2 FYEKMQ (reference sequence). The CDR3 runs to 16 residues. Trimming stripped 0 bases from V and 7 bases from J, with 13 bases between. This chain's CDR3 is CASSLGWGGENSPLHF. The CDR3 DNA reads as TGTGCCAGCAGCTTAGGGTGGGGAGGTGAAAATTCACCCCTCCACTTT.

This chain connects TRBV5-1 to TRBJ2-7; 7 bases fit TRBD1. CDR3 length: 14 residues. V was pared by 4 bases and J by 2 bases, with 6 bases of the junction left unmatched. CDR1 is SGHRS, CDR2 YFSETQ, per germline. The CDR3 loop reads CASSRDSGAYEQYF. The CDR3 DNA reads as TGCGCCAGCAGCCGGGACAGTGGGGCCTACGAGCAGTACTTC.

CDR3 sequence: CASSWDSLYNEQFF. CDR3 nucleotides: TGTGCCAGCAGCTGGGACAGCCTTTACAATGAGCAGTTCTTC. The rearrangement uses TRBV28 and TRBJ2-1; 7 bases line up with TRBD1. The germline gives CDR1 MDHEN, CDR2 SYDVKM. The CDR3 is 14 amino acids. The V gene end was trimmed by 6 bases and the J gene end by 4 bases; junction bases not matched to a gene: 6.

This sequence joins TRBV19 and TRBJ1-2; maybe TRBD1 (5 bases). From germline, CDR1 is LNHDA and CDR2 SQIVND (reference sequence). Trimming removed 4 bases at V and 1 base at J, with 10 bases between. The CDR3 extends over 14 amino acids. CDR3 in amino acids: CASSSEQGNYGYTF. The CDR3 coding sequence is TGTGCCAGTAGTAGCGAGCAGGGTAACTATGGCTACACCTTC. Together with reference TRBV19 and TRBJ1-2, the CDR3 gives the full variable domain: DGGITQSPKYLFRKEGQNVTLSCEQNLNHDAMYWYRQDPGQGLRLIYYSQIVNDFQKGDIAEGYSVSREKKESFPLTVTSAQKNPTAFYLCASSSEQGNYGYTFGSGTRLTVV.

V usage is TRBV6-4 and J usage is TRBJ2-1; 8 bases map to TRBD2. Germline CDR1 and CDR2: MRHNA and SNTAGT. This CDR3 spans 16 amino acids. J was trimmed by 8 bases and V by 5 bases; bases with no gene match: 14. This chain's CDR3 is CASSRQSGGSGDEQFF. In nucleotides, the CDR3 is TGTGCCAGCAGTAGACAGAGCGGGGGATCGGGAGATGAGCAGTTCTTC.

This clone appeared once. This rearrangement joins TRBV19 to TRBJ1-2; possible D gene TRBD1, 5 bases. Looked up from germline, CDR1 is LNHDA and CDR2 is SQIVND (reference sequence). CDR3 size: 15 residues. Trimming removed 3 bases at V and 1 base at J, with 12 bases between. The CDR3 here is CASSIETGHNYGYTF. The CDR3 region has the DNA TGTGCCAGTAGTATCGAAACAGGCCATAACTATGGCTACACCTTC.

The genes are TRBV7-2 and TRBJ2-3; 7 bases align to TRBD2. The germline gives CDR1 SGHTA, CDR2 FQGNSA. The V gene end was trimmed by 5 bases and the J gene end by 1 base; junction bases not matched to a gene: 12. The CDR3 runs 17 residues. In DNA, the CDR3 is TGTGCCAGCAGCCTAACGTCTAGCGGAGCTGGCACAGATACGCAGTATTTT. Its protein product is CASSLTSSGAGTDTQYF.

The chain is built from TRBV14 and TRBJ1-5; D not certain. This CDR3 region has 13 residues. V lost 0 bases and J lost 11, with 11 bases in between. Germline loops: CDR1 SGHDN, CDR2 FVKESK. The CDR3 DNA is TGTGCCAGCAGCCAAGACCTAACGGGGACCCAGCATTTT. This sequence encodes CASSQDLTGTQHF.